The entry below gives a single T cell receptor (beta chain) sequence along with its context. This entry comes from a study of Ad26.COV2.S vaccination and SARS-CoV-2 variants. V lost 1 base, J lost 8 bases, and 19 bases lay in between. The CDR3 runs 16 residues. Per the germline V gene, CDR1 is SEHNR and CDR2 is FQNEAQ (reference sequence). Treatment reported: roughly 19 received Ad26.COV2.S at low or high dose, single or two shots; about five received placebo; per-sample allocation not given. Day 63 after the first injection of vaccine or placebo was the sampling time. Data came from immunoSEQ multiplex PCR; TCRdb stores just in-frame clones and leaves some out. The sample carries a few hundred thousand clones, roughly 90% recorded once.

The clonotype originates from a person aged 18-60 years who received the Ad26.COV2.S COVID-19 vaccine or a placebo. The V and J genes are TRBV7-9 and TRBJ2-3, with D tentatively TRBD2 (5 bases). Source: peripheral blood, taken in a trial of Ad26.COV2.S vaccine versus placebo. The CDR3 sequence is CASSLVMKAGPPTQYF. The CDR3 DNA is TGTGCCAGCAGCTTAGTCATGAAGGCGGGCCCCCCTACGCAGTATTTT. Looking up the rest from reference TRBV7-9 and TRBJ2-3 gives the full variable domain: DTGVSQNPRHKITKRGQNVTFRCDPISEHNRLYWYRQTLGQGPEFLTYFQNEAQLEKSRLLSDRFSAERPKGSFSTLEIQRTEQGDSAMYLCASSLVMKAGPPTQYFGPGTRLTVL.